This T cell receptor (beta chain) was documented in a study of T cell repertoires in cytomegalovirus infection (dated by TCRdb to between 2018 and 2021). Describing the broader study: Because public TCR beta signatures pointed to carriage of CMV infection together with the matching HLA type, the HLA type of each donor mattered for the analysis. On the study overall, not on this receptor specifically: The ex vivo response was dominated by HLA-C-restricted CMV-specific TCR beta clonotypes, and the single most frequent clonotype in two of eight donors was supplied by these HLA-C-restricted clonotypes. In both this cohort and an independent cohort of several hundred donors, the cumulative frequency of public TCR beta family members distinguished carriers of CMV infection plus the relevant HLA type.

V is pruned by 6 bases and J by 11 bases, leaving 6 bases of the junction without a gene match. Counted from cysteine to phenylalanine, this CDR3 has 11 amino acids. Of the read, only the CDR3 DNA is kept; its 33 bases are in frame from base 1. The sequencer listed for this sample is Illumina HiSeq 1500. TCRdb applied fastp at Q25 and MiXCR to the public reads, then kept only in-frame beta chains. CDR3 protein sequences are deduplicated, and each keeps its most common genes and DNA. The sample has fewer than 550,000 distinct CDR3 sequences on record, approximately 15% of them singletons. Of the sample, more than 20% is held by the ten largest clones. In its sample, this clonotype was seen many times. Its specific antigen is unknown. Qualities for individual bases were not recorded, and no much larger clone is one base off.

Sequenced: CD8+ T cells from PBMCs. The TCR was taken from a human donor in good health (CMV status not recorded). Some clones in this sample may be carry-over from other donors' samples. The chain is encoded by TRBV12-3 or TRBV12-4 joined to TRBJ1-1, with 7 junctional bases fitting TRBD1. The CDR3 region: CASSLGQRAFF. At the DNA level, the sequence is TGTGCCAGCAGCCTGGGACAGAGGGCTTTCTTT.